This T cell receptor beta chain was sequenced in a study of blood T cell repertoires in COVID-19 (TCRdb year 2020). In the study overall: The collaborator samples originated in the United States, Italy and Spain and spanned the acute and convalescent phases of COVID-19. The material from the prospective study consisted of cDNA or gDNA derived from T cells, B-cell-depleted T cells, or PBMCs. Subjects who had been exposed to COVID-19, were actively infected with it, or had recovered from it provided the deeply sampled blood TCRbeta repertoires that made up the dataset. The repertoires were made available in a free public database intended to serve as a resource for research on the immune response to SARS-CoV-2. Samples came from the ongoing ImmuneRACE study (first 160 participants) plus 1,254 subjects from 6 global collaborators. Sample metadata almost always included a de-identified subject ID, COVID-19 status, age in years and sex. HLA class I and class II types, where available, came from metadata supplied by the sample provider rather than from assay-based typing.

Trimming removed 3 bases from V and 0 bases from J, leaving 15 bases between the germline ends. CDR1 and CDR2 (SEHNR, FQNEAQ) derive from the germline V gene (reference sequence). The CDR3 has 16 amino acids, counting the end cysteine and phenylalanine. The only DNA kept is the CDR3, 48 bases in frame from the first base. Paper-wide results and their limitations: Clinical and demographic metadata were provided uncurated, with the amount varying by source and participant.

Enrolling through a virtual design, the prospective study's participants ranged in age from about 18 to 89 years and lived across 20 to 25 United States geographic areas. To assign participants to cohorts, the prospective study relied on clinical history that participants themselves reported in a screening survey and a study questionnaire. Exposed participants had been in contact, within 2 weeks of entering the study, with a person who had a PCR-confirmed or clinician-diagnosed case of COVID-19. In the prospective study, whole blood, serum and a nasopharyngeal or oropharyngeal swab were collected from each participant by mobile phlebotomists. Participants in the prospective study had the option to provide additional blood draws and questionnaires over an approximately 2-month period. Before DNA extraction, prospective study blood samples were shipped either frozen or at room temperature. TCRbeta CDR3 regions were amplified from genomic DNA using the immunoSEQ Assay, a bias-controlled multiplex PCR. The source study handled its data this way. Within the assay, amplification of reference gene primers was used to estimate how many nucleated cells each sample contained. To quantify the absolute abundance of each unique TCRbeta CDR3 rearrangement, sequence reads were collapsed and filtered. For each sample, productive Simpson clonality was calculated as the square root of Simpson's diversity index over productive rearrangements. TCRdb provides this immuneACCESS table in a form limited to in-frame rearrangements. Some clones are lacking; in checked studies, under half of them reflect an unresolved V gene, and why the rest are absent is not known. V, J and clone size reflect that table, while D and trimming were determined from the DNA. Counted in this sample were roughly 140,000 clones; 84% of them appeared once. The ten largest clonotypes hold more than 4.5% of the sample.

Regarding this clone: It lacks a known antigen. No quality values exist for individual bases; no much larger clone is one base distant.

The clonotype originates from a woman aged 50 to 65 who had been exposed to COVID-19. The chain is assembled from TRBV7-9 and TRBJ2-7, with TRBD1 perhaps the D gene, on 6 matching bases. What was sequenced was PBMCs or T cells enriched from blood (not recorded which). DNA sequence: TGTGCCAGCAGCTTCCACCGGACAGTGAGCTCCTACGAGCAGTACTTC. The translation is CASSFHRTVSSYEQYF.